This TCR beta chain was sequenced during a study of PD-1 blockade in classical Hodgkin lymphoma. Study details: Patients were given intravenous nivolumab, 3 mg/kg, every 2 weeks. Whole-study findings and limits: By cycle point C4D1, TCR diversity had risen significantly in CD4+ cells (but not CD8+ cells). Among the patients, those starting nivolumab under 1 year after ASCT were excluded.

TCRdb keeps only in-frame clones here, not all; method: immunoSEQ multiplex PCR. This sample has about 17,000 clones, with around two thirds found just once. The CDR3 has 14 residues. Germline CDR1 MDHEN, CDR2 SYDVKM. V was clipped by 3 bases and J by 8 bases, with 13 bases between them. Regarding this clone: What it recognizes is unknown.

Stated time point: cycle 4 day 1 (C4D1), after more than five weeks of nivolumab. All patients experienced relapse after autologous stem cell transplantation, and brentuximab vedotin exposure was variable. Sequencing used peripheral blood mononuclear cells (PBMCs), obtained before the fourth cycle of nivolumab. This sequence was found in a human donor with classical Hodgkin lymphoma. The genes are TRBV28 and TRBJ1-4; D unresolved. The CDR3 coding sequence is TGTGCCAGCAGTTTCGCCAGGCGGGGAGAAAAACTGTTTTTT. Protein product: CASSFARRGEKLFF. The full variable domain, in which reference TRBV28 and TRBJ1-4 provide the parts outside the CDR3, is DVKVTQSSRYLVKRTGEKVFLECVQDMDHENMFWYRQDPGLGLRLIYFSYDVKMKEKGDIPEGYSVSREKKERFSLILESASTNQTSMYLCASSFARRGEKLFFGSGTQLSVL.